These 31 T cell receptor beta chains were sequenced from one sample in a study of cytomegalovirus exposure and HLA in healthy donors (dated by TCRdb to 2016 to 2017). Libraries were constructed by the immunoSEQ multiplex PCR assay. The multiplex PCR relied on a mix of 60 forward primers for TCR Vbeta segments and 13 reverse primers for TCR Jbeta segments. What TCRdb holds here is the immuneACCESS table cut down to in-frame rearrangements. Part of the clones is not present; checked against another copy, under half of the missing clones reflect an unresolved V gene, and the others are unexplained. For this sample there are 100,000 or so clones; approximately 11% appear just once. About a sixth of the sample comes from the top ten. The specimen sequenced was PBMCs. These receptors were obtained from a man aged 40-50 years in good health and CMV-seropositive.

The chain employs TRBV9 and TRBJ2-2; 9 bases line up with TRBD2. V lost 7 bases and J lost 7; bases outside the gene matches: 17. CDR1 SGDLS and CDR2 YYNGEE come from the germline V gene. This CDR3 has 17 amino acids. The CDR3 is CASEGRRREGHGGELFF. The DNA of the CDR3 is TGTGCCAGCGAGGGGAGACGGCGGGAGGGTCACGGCGGGGAGCTGTTTTTT.

This clone was counted a few times. J is TRBJ2-6 and V is TRBV7-6, with TRBD2 matching over 13 bases. The length of the CDR3 is 18 residues. Germline CDR1 SGHVS, CDR2 FNYEAQ. Germline trimming cut 6 bases from V and 4 bases from J; bases unmatched to any gene: 9. This CDR3 is CASSPGLAGVPGANVLTF. The CDR3 coding sequence is TGTGCCAGCAGTCCTGGACTAGCGGGAGTACCCGGGGCCAACGTCCTGACTTTC.

The chain combines TRBV30 with TRBJ1-2; 11 nucleotides line up with TRBD1. The CDR3 runs 15 residues. Germline CDR1 and CDR2: GTSNPN and SVGIG (reference sequence). The trim removed 3 bases at V and 7 bases at J, leaving 10 bases unmatched. The CDR3 DNA is TGTGCCTGGAGCGCGGACAGGGGGCGGTCCAGTGGCTACACCTTC. Protein sequence: CAWSADRGRSSGYTF.

This clone was counted a few times. This chain uses TRBV5-6 with TRBJ1-5; 10 bases agree with TRBD1. The CDR3 spans 16 residues. V was pared by 3 bases and J by 2 bases, with 5 bases of the junction left unmatched. Germline V gene data show CDR1 as SGHDT and CDR2 as YYEEEE. The CDR3 sequence: CASSWGTGEGNQPQHF. The DNA of the CDR3 is TGTGCCAGCAGCTGGGGGACAGGGGAGGGCAATCAGCCCCAGCATTTT. Variable domain in full (rest from reference TRBV5-6 and TRBJ1-5): DAGVTQSPTHLIKTRGQQVTLRCSPKSGHDTVSWYQQALGQGPQFIFQYYEEEERQRGNFPDRFSGHQFPNYSSELNVNALLLGDSALYLCASSWGTGEGNQPQHFGDGTRLSIL.

The chain couples TRBV6-5 to TRBJ1-1; TRBD1 is a possible D gene (6 bases). V was pared by 1 base and J by 7 bases, with 13 bases between. The CDR3 extends over 14 amino acids. Germline CDR1 MNHEY, CDR2 SVGAGI. Written as DNA, the CDR3 is TGTGCCAGCAGTTACTTCACAGGGACGGATGAAGCTTTCTTT. Protein sequence: CASSYFTGTDEAFF.

CDR3 coding DNA: TGTGCCAGCAGCTCCCGGGGGAACTCCTACAATGAGCAGTTCTTC. This gives the protein CASSSRGNSYNEQFF. The chain combines TRBV6-5 with TRBJ2-1; D is perhaps TRBD2 (6 bases). This CDR3 is 15 amino acids long. From germline, CDR1 is MNHEY and CDR2 SVGAGI. V lost 6 bases and J lost 0, with 12 bases in between.

In this sample, this clone turned up a few times. The rearrangement joins TRBV11-2 to TRBJ2-3, with TRBD2 as a possible D gene (5 bases). The V and J ends lost 7 bases and 4 bases respectively, with 21 bases between them. This CDR3 region has 16 residues. Germline CDR1 reads SGHAT; CDR2 reads FQNNGV. CDR3 protein: CASTPGPGIVSDTQYF. In DNA, the CDR3 is TGTGCCAGCACCCCAGGCCCGGGAATAGTATCAGATACGCAGTATTTT.

The rearrangement uses TRBV2 and TRBJ2-1, with D perhaps matching TRBD1 (5 bases). There are 12 residues in the CDR3. Per the germline V gene, CDR1 is SNHLY and CDR2 is FYNNEI. V was clipped by 8 bases and J by 8 bases, with 13 bases between them. This CDR3 is CASSAGFDEQFF. The CDR3 nucleotides are TGTGCCAGCTCAGCAGGGTTTGATGAGCAGTTCTTC.

The chain is built from TRBV7-9 and TRBJ2-3; no definite D call. The CDR3 contains 13 residues. Germline values: CDR1 SEHNR, CDR2 FQNEAQ (reference sequence). Between the trimmed V and J ends, which lost 1 base and 5 bases, there was a span of 7 bases. CDR3: CASSLGREDTQYF. CDR3 DNA sequence: TGTGCCAGCAGCTTAGGTAGAGAAGATACGCAGTATTTT.

The J gene is TRBJ1-4, the V gene TRBV5-1, with D perhaps matching TRBD1 (5 bases). The CDR3 runs to 15 residues. Germline loops: CDR1 SGHRS, CDR2 YFSETQ. Deletions cut 4 bases from V and 2 bases from J, with 12 bases between. CDR3 residues: CASSITGATNEKLFF. The CDR3, as DNA: TGCGCCAGCAGCATCACAGGCGCGACTAATGAAAAACTGTTTTTT.

This clone was found a few times. The chain combines TRBV15 with TRBJ2-1, with 10 nucleotides matching TRBD2. CDR3 length: 17 residues. V gave up 3 bases and J gave up 2 bases; unmatched junction bases: 7. Germline V CDR1 and CDR2: LNHNV, YYDKDF (reference sequence). DNA for the CDR3: TGTGCCACCAGCAGTTCTAGCGGGAGTAATACCTACAATGAGCAGTTCTTC. Translated: CATSSSSGSNTYNEQFF. The variable domain in full, with the rest retrieved from reference TRBV15 and TRBJ2-1, is DAMVIQNPRYQVTQFGKPVTLSCSQTLNHNVMYWYQQKSSQAPKLLFHYYDKDFNNEADTPDNFQSRRPNTSFCFLDIRSPGLGDTAMYLCATSSSSGSNTYNEQFFGPGTRLTVL.

This clone was seen more than once but under ten times. The V gene is TRBV7-2, the J gene TRBJ2-7, with 12 bases identical to TRBD2. With 6 bases clipped from V and 8 bases from J, the junction kept 5 bases outside the gene matches. Per the germline V gene, CDR1 is SGHTA and CDR2 is FQGNSA. The CDR3 spans 13 residues. CDR3 protein: CASRSSGREQQYF. The DNA of the CDR3 is TGTGCCAGCAGATCTAGCGGGAGGGAACAGCAGTACTTC. Full variable domain (outside the CDR3, taken from reference TRBV7-2 and TRBJ2-7): GAGVSQSPSNKVTEKGKDVELRCDPISGHTALYWYRQSLGQGLEFLIYFQGNSAPDKSGLPSDRFSAERTGGSVSTLTIQRTQQEDSAVYLCASRSSGREQQYFGPGTRLTVT.

The chain has TRBV5-1 and TRBJ1-4; D call uncertain. Germline loops: CDR1 SGHRS, CDR2 YFSETQ. This CDR3 has 17 residues. Trimming cost V 1 base and J 3 bases, with 16 bases left between them. The CDR3 here is CASSLSLVPGANEKLFF. CDR3 nucleotides: TGCGCCAGCAGCTTGTCACTGGTCCCCGGGGCTAATGAAAAACTGTTTTTT. Full variable domain (outside the CDR3, taken from reference TRBV5-1 and TRBJ1-4): KAGVTQTPRYLIKTRGQQVTLSCSPISGHRSVSWYQQTPGQGLQFLFEYFSETQRNKGNFPGRFSGRQFSNSRSEMNVSTLELGDSALYLCASSLSLVPGANEKLFFGSGTQLSVL.

This clone was counted between two and nine times. This chain uses TRBV11-2 with TRBJ2-7; D is undetermined. From germline, CDR1 is SGHAT and CDR2 FQNNGV. V was cut by 1 base and J by 1 base, with 8 bases left in between. The CDR3 is made up of 14 amino acids. CDR3 region: CASSLVRISYEQYF. CDR3 nucleotide sequence: TGTGCCAGCAGCTTAGTGCGGATATCCTACGAGCAGTACTTC. The full variable domain, rest sourced from reference TRBV11-2 and TRBJ2-7, is EAGVAQSPRYKIIEKRQSVAFWCNPISGHATLYWYQQILGQGPKLLIQFQNNGVVDDSQLPKDRFSAERLKGVDSTLKIQPAKLEDSAVYLCASSLVRISYEQYFGPGTRLTVT.

This chain links TRBV19 with TRBJ1-1, with unresolved D. V was trimmed by 5 bases and J by 6 bases, leaving 10 bases between them. The CDR3 length is 12 residues. From germline, CDR1 is LNHDA and CDR2 SQIVND (reference sequence). As DNA, the CDR3 is TGTGCCAGTAGTCCGGGGTCCCCTGAAGCTTTCTTT. This translates into CASSPGSPEAFF. Variable domain in full (rest from reference TRBV19 and TRBJ1-1): DGGITQSPKYLFRKEGQNVTLSCEQNLNHDAMYWYRQDPGQGLRLIYYSQIVNDFQKGDIAEGYSVSREKKESFPLTVTSAQKNPTAFYLCASSPGSPEAFFGQGTRLTVV.

The chain joins TRBV18 to TRBJ1-4, with D hard to call. The germline V and J ends were trimmed by 3 bases and 0 bases, with 8 bases remaining between them. The length of the CDR3 is 15 residues. From germline, CDR1 is KGHSH and CDR2 LQKENI. The CDR3, as DNA: TGTGCCAGCTCACCCGGCGGGTCAACTAATGAAAAACTGTTTTTT. It codes for CASSPGGSTNEKLFF.

This clone was seen a handful of times. The chain joins TRBV15 to TRBJ2-5, with a weak D call TRBD2 (7 bases). Germline CDR1 and CDR2: LNHNV and YYDKDF (reference sequence). With 6 bases removed from V and 4 bases from J, the gap between germline ends came to 9 bases. This CDR3 has 12 amino acids. CDR3 coding DNA: TGTGCCACCAGTAGGGGGGGAGAGACCCAGTACTTC. It encodes CATSRGGETQYF.

The J gene is TRBJ2-2, the V gene TRBV6-5; D not resolved. CDR3 length: 13 amino acids. Germline V gives CDR1 MNHEY, CDR2 SVGAGI. The ends were cut back, 4 bases at V and 9 bases at J, with 12 bases in the middle. The CDR3 DNA reads TGTGCCAGCAGTTTTCAGCGAGCTAGGGAGCTGTTTTTT. It encodes CASSFQRARELFF.

This clone was recorded a few times. The chain combines TRBV5-4 with TRBJ2-7; 11 bases map to TRBD2. Germline V gene lookup returns CDR1 SGHNT and CDR2 YYREEE (reference sequence). This CDR3 has 15 residues. The J segment lost 7 bases and the V segment lost 4 bases, leaving 10 bases of the junction unmatched. The CDR3 spells CASSMYSGRAQEQYF. The DNA for the CDR3 is TGTGCCAGCAGCATGTATAGCGGGAGGGCCCAAGAGCAGTACTTC.

This chain joins TRBV6-5 and TRBJ2-5, with 7 positions matching TRBD1. After removal of 7 bases from V and 5 bases from J, the junction contained 7 bases not matched to a gene. The CDR3 contains 13 residues. Germline values: CDR1 MNHEY, CDR2 SVGAGI. The CDR3 protein is CASKQGGQETQYF. In nucleotides, the CDR3 is TGTGCCAGCAAACAAGGGGGCCAGGAGACCCAGTACTTC.

This clone was counted between two and nine times. The V gene is TRBV2, the J gene TRBJ2-5; weak D call: TRBD2 (5 bases). Germline-derived CDR1 and CDR2 are SNHLY and FYNNEI. CDR3 length: 14 amino acids. Trimming left V 5 bases short and J 0 bases short, with 10 bases between. The chain's CDR3 is CASSTDYHQETQYF. The CDR3 DNA is TGTGCCAGCAGTACCGACTATCACCAAGAGACCCAGTACTTC.

This clone was seen a few times. This chain joins TRBV21-1 and TRBJ1-1; TRBD1, the table's D call, lacks a check against the DNA. TRBV21-1 is a listed pseudogene. The CDR3 runs 17 residues. The CDR3 loop reads CASSKAFGRVDCTEAFF. As DNA, the CDR3 is TGTGCCAGCAGCAAAGCGTTCGGCAGGGTGGATTGCACTGAAGCTTTCTTT.

The chain uses TRBV4-1 and TRBJ2-1; 9 bases are a match to TRBD2. The germline CDR1 and CDR2 sequences are MGHRA and YSYEKL. Germline trimming cut 4 bases from V and 6 bases from J; bases unmatched to any gene: 13. The CDR3 extends over 17 amino acids. Here the CDR3 reads CASSRNRASGTGNEQFF. CDR3 coding DNA: TGCGCCAGCAGCCGGAATAGGGCTAGCGGGACCGGCAATGAGCAGTTCTTC.

This clone was seen many times. V gene TRBV27 combines with J gene TRBJ1-1; 9 positions agree with TRBD1. From germline, CDR1 is MNHEY and CDR2 SMNVEV (reference sequence). The CDR3 is 15 residues long. V lost 5 bases and J lost 1; bases outside the gene matches: 5. The CDR3 region is CASSTRTGANTEAFF. CDR3 nucleotides: TGTGCCAGCAGTACCCGGACAGGGGCGAACACTGAAGCTTTCTTT.

This clone was counted ten times or more. The chain joins TRBV2 to TRBJ2-3; no definite D call. The CDR3 contains 16 residues. Germline V CDR1 and CDR2: SNHLY, FYNNEI. V was clipped by 8 bases and J by 1 base, with 19 bases between them. This CDR3 reads CASLPRARSGTDTQYF. In DNA form, the CDR3 reads TGTGCCAGCTTACCGAGAGCTCGTAGTGGCACAGATACGCAGTATTTT.

The chain is built from TRBV7-3 and TRBJ1-1, with 8 bases fitting TRBD1. The CDR3 loop spans 14 amino acids. With V trimmed by 5 bases and J by 1 base, 3 bases remained unmatched. Germline CDR1 SGHTA, CDR2 FQGTGA. Here the CDR3 DNA reads TGTGCCAGCAGCCGAGGACAGGGGAACACTGAAGCTTTCTTT. This encodes CASSRGQGNTEAFF.

The chain couples TRBV2 to TRBJ2-1, with TRBD2 matching over 7 bases. CDR1 is SNHLY and CDR2 is FYNNEI in the germline V gene. Germline trimming cut 8 bases from V and 9 bases from J; bases unmatched to any gene: 16. This CDR3 region has 15 residues. The CDR3 loop is CASSARGREGGEQFF. CDR3 in DNA: TGTGCCAGCTCCGCCCGGGGCAGGGAGGGTGGTGAGCAGTTCTTC.

In this sample, this clone turned up a few times. This same CDR3 is encoded by further DNA sequences in the sample. The genes are TRBV28 and TRBJ1-4; 8 bases agree with TRBD1. This CDR3 has 14 amino acids. Germline trimming cut 5 bases from V and 7 bases from J; bases unmatched to any gene: 6. Germline CDR1 reads MDHEN; CDR2 reads SYDVKM. The CDR3 bases are TGTGCCAGCAGTCGCGGACAGGGCCGTGAAAAACTGTTTTTT. Encoded protein: CASSRGQGREKLFF.

This clone was picked up a small number of times. J is TRBJ2-7 and V is TRBV27, with D unclear. Germline CDR1 is MNHEY and CDR2 is SMNVEV (reference sequence). Trimming removed 2 bases from V and 6 bases from J, with 11 bases in between. The CDR3 loop spans 13 amino acids. This CDR3 reads CASSLTLPGEQYF. CDR3 in DNA: TGTGCCAGCAGTTTAACCCTCCCCGGCGAGCAGTACTTC.

This clone has a handful of counts. The chain employs TRBV12-5 and TRBJ2-1; possibly TRBD1 for D (6 bases). This CDR3 region has 15 residues. With 0 bases removed from V and 3 bases from J, the gap between germline ends came to 9 bases. Looked up from germline, CDR1 is LGHNT and CDR2 is FRNRAP. The CDR3 sequence: CASGLVQGFYNEQFF. The CDR3 region has the DNA TGTGCTAGTGGTTTGGTACAGGGATTCTACAATGAGCAGTTCTTC.

This clone was detected only a few times. This chain links TRBV4-3 with TRBJ1-5, with a tentative D call TRBD1 (5 bases). This CDR3 spans 15 amino acids. Germline CDR1 LGHNA, CDR2 YSLEER. Trimming removed 0 bases at V and 6 bases at J, with 12 bases between. The CDR3: CASSQELGRGQPQHF. The CDR3 DNA reads TGCGCCAGCAGCCAAGAGCTGGGGCGAGGTCAGCCCCAGCATTTT.